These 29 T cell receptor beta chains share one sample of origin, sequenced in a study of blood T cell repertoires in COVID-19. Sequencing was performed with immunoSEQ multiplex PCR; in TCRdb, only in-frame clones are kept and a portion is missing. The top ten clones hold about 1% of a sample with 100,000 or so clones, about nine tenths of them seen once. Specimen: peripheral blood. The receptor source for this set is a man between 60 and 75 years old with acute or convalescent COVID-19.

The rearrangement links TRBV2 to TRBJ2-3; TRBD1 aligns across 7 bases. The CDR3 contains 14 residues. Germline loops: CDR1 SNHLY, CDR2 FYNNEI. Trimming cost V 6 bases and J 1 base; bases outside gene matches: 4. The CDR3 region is CASSSQGGTDTQYF. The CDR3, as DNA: TGTGCCAGCAGCTCGCAGGGGGGCACAGATACGCAGTATTTT.

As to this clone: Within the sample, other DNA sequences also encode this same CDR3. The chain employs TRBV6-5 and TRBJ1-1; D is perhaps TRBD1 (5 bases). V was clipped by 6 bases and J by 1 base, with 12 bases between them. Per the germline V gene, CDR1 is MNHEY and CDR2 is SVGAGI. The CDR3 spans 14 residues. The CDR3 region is CASRDGGENTEAFF. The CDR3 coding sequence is TGTGCCAGCAGGGACGGGGGGGAGAACACTGAAGCTTTCTTT.

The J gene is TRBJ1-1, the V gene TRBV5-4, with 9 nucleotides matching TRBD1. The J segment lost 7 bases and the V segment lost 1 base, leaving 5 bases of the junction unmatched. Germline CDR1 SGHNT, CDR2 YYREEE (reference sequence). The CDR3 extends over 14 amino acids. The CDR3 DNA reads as TGTGCCAGCAGCTTGATGCGACAGGGGGTTGAAGCTTTCTTT. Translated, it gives CASSLMRQGVEAFF.

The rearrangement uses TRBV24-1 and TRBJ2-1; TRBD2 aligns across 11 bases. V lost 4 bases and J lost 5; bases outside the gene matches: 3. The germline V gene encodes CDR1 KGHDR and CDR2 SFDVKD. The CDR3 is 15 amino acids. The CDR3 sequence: CATSDSSGRNNEQFF. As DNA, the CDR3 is TGTGCCACCAGTGACTCTAGCGGGAGGAACAATGAGCAGTTCTTC.

The CDR3 here is CAISDRVVTEAFF. In DNA, the CDR3 is TGTGCCATCAGTGACAGGGTAGTCACTGAAGCTTTCTTT. This chain joins TRBV10-3 and TRBJ1-1; D perhaps matches TRBD1 (5 bases). V lost 3 bases to trimming and J lost 4 bases, with 9 bases between them. The CDR3 runs 13 residues. Germline CDR1 is ENHRY and CDR2 is SYGVKD.

The CDR3 DNA reads as TGTGCCAGCAGCCTTAAGCGGGAGATCCGGAACGAGCAGTACTTC. Its protein product is CASSLKREIRNEQYF. The J gene is TRBJ2-7, the V gene TRBV5-4; 8 positions match TRBD2. This CDR3 is built from 15 residues. V was clipped by 4 bases and J by 5 bases; unmatched bases: 11. CDR1 and CDR2 (germline): SGHNT, YYREEE (reference sequence).

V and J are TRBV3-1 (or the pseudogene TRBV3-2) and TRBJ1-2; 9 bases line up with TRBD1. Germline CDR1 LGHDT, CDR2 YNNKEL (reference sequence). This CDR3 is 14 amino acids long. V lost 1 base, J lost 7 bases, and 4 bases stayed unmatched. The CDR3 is CASSQVGQGGGYTF. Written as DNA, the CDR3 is TGTGCCAGCAGCCAAGTGGGACAGGGAGGTGGCTACACCTTC.

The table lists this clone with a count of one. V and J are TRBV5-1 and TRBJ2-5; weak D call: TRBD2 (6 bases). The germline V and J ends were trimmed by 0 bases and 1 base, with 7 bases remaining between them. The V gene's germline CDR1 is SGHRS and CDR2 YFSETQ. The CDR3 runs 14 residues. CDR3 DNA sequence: TGCGCCAGCAGCTTGGTGGGGGGCCAAGAGACCCAGTACTTC. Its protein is CASSLVGGQETQYF.

The CDR3 DNA sequence: TGTGCCAGCACCCCTACAGGGCTACCGAATGAAAAACTGTTTTTT. It translates to CASTPTGLPNEKLFF. The chain carries TRBV2 and TRBJ1-4; maybe TRBD1 (6 bases). Trimming cost V 7 bases and J 5 bases, with 17 bases left between them. This CDR3 has 15 residues. The germline V gene has CDR1 SNHLY and CDR2 FYNNEI.

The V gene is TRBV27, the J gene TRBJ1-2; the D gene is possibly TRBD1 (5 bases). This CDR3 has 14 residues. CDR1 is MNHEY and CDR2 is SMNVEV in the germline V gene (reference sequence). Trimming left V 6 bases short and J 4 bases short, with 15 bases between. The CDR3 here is CASSIQQGPYGYTF. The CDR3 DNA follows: TGTGCCAGCAGCATTCAGCAGGGTCCCTATGGCTACACCTTC.

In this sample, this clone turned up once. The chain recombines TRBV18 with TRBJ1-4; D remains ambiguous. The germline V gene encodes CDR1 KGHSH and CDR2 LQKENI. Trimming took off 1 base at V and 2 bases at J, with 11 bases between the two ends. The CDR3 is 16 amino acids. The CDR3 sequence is CASSPLGRRTNEKLFF. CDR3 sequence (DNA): TGTGCCAGCTCACCACTAGGTCGCAGGACTAATGAAAAACTGTTTTTT.

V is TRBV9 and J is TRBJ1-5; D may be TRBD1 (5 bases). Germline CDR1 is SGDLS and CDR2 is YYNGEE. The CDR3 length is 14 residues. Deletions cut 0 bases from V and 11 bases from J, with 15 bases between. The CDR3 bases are TGTGCCAGCAGCGTAGATGGGGGGGATAAGACCCAGCATTTT. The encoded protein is CASSVDGGDKTQHF.

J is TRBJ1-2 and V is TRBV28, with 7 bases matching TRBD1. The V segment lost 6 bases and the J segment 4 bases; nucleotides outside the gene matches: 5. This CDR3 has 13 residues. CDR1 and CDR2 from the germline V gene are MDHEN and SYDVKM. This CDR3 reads CASRPGQVYGYTF. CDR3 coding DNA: TGTGCCAGCAGACCCGGACAGGTCTATGGCTACACCTTC.

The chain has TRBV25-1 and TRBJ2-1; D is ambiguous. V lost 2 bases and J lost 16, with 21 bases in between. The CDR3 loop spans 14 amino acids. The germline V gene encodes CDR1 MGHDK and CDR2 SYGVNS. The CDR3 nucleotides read TGTGCCAGCAGTGAAACTCCCCGTGGAGAAGTGATTTTCTTC. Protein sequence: CASSETPRGEVIFF.

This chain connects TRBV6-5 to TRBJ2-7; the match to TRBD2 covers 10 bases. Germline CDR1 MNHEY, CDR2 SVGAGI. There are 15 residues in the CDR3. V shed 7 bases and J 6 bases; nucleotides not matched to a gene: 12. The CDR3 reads CASTFASGSPFEQYF. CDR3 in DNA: TGTGCCAGCACCTTTGCTAGCGGGAGCCCCTTCGAGCAGTACTTC.

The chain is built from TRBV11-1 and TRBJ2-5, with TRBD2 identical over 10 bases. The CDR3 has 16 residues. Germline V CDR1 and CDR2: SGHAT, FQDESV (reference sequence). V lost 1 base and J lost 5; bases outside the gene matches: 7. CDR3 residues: CASSLVTSGKDETQYF. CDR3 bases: TGTGCCAGCAGCTTAGTAACTAGCGGGAAAGATGAGACCCAGTACTTC.

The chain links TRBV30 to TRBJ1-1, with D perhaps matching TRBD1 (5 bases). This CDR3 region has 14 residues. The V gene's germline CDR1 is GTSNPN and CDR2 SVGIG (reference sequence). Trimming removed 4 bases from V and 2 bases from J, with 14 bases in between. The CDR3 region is CAWMRQGINTEAFF. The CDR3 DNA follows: TGTGCCTGGATGAGGCAGGGAATTAACACTGAAGCTTTCTTT. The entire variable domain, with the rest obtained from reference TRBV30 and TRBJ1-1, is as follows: SQTIHQWPATLVQPVGSPLSLECTVEGTSNPNLYWYRQAAGRGLQLLFYSVGIGQISSEVPQNLSASRPQDRQFILSSKKLLLSDSGFYLCAWMRQGINTEAFFGQGTRLTVV.

CDR3 DNA sequence: TGTGCCAGCAGGCGGGAGGGATCCTACACCTTC. It is translated as CASRREGSYTF. The chain has TRBV5-6 and TRBJ1-2; D unresolved. V lost 5 bases and J 10 bases, leaving 12 bases between the germline ends. The CDR3 runs to 11 residues. Germline values: CDR1 SGHDT, CDR2 YYEEEE.

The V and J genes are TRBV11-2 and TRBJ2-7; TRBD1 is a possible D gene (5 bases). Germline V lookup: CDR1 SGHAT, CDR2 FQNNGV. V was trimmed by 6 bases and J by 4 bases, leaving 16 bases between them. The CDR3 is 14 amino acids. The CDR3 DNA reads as TGTGCCAGCAGTTTCGACAGAGTACGGTACGAGCAGTACGTC. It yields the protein CASSFDRVRYEQYV.

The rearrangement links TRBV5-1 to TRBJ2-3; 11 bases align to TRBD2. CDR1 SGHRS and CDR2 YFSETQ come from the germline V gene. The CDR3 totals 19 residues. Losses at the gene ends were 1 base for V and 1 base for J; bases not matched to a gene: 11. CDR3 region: CASSLTSGSPPKRTDTQYF. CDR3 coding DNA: TGCGCCAGCAGCTTGACTAGCGGGAGCCCACCTAAACGCACAGATACGCAGTATTTT. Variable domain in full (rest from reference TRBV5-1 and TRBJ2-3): KAGVTQTPRYLIKTRGQQVTLSCSPISGHRSVSWYQQTPGQGLQFLFEYFSETQRNKGNFPGRFSGRQFSNSRSEMNVSTLELGDSALYLCASSLTSGSPPKRTDTQYFGPGTRLTVL.

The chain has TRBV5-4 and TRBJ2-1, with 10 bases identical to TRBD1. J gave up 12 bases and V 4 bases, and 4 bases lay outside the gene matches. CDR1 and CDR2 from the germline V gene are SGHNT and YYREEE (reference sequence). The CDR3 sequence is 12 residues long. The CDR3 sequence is CASSGRTGGQFF. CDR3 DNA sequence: TGTGCCAGCAGCGGGAGGACAGGGGGGCAGTTCTTC.

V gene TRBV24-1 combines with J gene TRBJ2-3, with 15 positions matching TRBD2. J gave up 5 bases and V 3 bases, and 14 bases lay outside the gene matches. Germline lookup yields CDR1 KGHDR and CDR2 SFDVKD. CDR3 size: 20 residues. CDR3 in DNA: TGTGCCACCAGTGATCGAAGGGGACTAGCGGGAGGCAACGGAGGAGATACGCAGTATTTT. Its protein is CATSDRRGLAGGNGGDTQYF.

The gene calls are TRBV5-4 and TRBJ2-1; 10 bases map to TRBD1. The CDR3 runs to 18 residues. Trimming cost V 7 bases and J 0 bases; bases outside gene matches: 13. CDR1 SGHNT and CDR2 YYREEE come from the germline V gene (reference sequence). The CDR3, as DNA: TGTGCCAGCTCAAGGAGGGACAGGGGCAGTAGCTCCTACAATGAGCAGTTCTTC. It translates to CASSRRDRGSSSYNEQFF.

For the CDR3, the DNA is TGTGCCAGCAGCGCCGGGACTAGCTCCTACGAGCAGTACTTC. It encodes CASSAGTSSYEQYF. J is TRBJ2-7 and V is TRBV9; the match to TRBD2 covers 8 bases. CDR1 is SGDLS and CDR2 is YYNGEE in the germline V gene. After removal of 3 bases from V and 0 bases from J, the junction contained 2 bases not matched to a gene. The CDR3 loop spans 14 amino acids.

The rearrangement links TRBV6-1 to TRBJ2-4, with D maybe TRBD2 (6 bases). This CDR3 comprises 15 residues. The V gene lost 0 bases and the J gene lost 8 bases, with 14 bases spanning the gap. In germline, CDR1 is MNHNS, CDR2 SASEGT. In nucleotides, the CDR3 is TGTGCCAGCAGTGAAGCGAGGGACTCACGGCACATTCAGTACTTC. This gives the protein CASSEARDSRHIQYF.

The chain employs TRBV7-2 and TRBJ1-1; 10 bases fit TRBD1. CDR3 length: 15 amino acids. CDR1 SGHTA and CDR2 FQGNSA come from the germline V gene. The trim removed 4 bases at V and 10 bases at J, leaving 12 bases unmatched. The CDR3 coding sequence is TGTGCCAGCAGCTCGGGGACAGGGGCCCTAGAGGGAGCTTTCTTT. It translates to CASSSGTGALEGAFF.

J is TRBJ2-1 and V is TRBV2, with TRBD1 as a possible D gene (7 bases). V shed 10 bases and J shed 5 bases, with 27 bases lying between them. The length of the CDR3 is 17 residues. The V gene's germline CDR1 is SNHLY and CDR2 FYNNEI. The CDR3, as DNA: TGTGCCACCTCAGGAGGGCCTGACAGGGATGTCCACAATGAGCAGTTCTTC. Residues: CATSGGPDRDVHNEQFF.

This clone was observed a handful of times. The CDR3 region has the DNA TGTGCCAGCAAGTGGCGGGGAGCCTACAATGAGCAGTTCTTC. Its translation: CASKWRGAYNEQFF. The chain couples TRBV27 to TRBJ2-1, with D maybe TRBD2 (6 bases). Trimming cost V 7 bases and J 2 bases, with 12 bases left between them. This CDR3 contains 14 residues. Germline CDR1 reads MNHEY; CDR2 reads SMNVEV (reference sequence).

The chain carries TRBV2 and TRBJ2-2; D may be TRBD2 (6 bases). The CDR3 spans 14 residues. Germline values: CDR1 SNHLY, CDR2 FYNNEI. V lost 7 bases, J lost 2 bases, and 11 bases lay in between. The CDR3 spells CASKETRNTGELFF. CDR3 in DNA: TGTGCCAGCAAAGAGACTAGAAACACCGGGGAGCTGTTTTTT.